Below, 31 T cell receptor beta chains from the same sample are listed, as sequenced in a study of blood T cell repertoires in COVID-19 (dated by TCRdb to about 2020). The library was built by means of the immunoSEQ multiplex PCR assay. Imported from immuneACCESS, the table was reduced by TCRdb to in-frame sequences with V and J called. These copies leave out some clones; in studies compared against another copy, an unresolved V gene accounts for under half, and the cause of the remainder is not known. The sample profile shows 20,000 to 25,000 clones; approximately 92% of them were found once. The ten largest make up 7% to 9% of the sample. The specimen was peripheral blood. The receptors were gathered from a human donor in a cohort sampled during active COVID-19.

The V call is TRBV5-6, the J call TRBJ1-4; 7 bases line up with TRBD1. V gave up 1 base and J gave up 7 bases; unmatched junction bases: 4. The CDR3 sequence is 14 residues long. Germline V lookup: CDR1 SGHDT, CDR2 YYEEEE. CDR3 in DNA: TGTGCCAGCAGCTTGTCGGGACAGCTTGAAAAACTGTTTTTT. It specifies CASSLSGQLEKLFF.

This chain joins TRBV28 and TRBJ1-5; the match to TRBD1 covers 7 bases. Trimming cost V 3 bases and J 10 bases; bases outside gene matches: 9. Germline CDR1 and CDR2: MDHEN and SYDVKM. This CDR3 is built from 14 residues. The CDR3 DNA is TGTGCCAGCAGTTTGGGAGACGGGACAGTTCCCCAGCATTTT. It encodes CASSLGDGTVPQHF.

The chain employs TRBV7-2 and TRBJ1-5; maybe TRBD1 (5 bases). Trimming took off 4 bases at V and 0 bases at J, with 10 bases between the two ends. CDR1 SGHTA and CDR2 FQGNSA come from the germline V gene. The CDR3 runs to 15 residues. The CDR3 spells CASSSGPYSNQPQHF. CDR3 in DNA: TGTGCCAGCAGCTCAGGGCCTTATAGCAATCAGCCCCAGCATTTT. Full variable domain (remainder filled in from reference TRBV7-2 and TRBJ1-5): GAGVSQSPSNKVTEKGKDVELRCDPISGHTALYWYRQSLGQGLEFLIYFQGNSAPDKSGLPSDRFSAERTGGSVSTLTIQRTQQEDSAVYLCASSSGPYSNQPQHFGDGTRLSIL.

This chain uses TRBV19 with TRBJ1-2; a weak D match, TRBD1 (5 bases). The V and J ends lost 3 bases and 7 bases respectively, with 12 bases between them. Looked up from germline, CDR1 is LNHDA and CDR2 is SQIVND (reference sequence). The CDR3 length is 13 residues. This chain's CDR3 is CASSIRYQGGYTF. Here the CDR3 DNA reads TGTGCCAGTAGTATCCGCTACCAGGGTGGCTACACCTTC.

The chain carries TRBV11-1 and TRBJ2-1, with 7 bases that match TRBD2. With 5 bases clipped from V and 6 bases from J, the junction kept 10 bases outside the gene matches. The length of the CDR3 is 15 residues. Germline values: CDR1 SGHAT, CDR2 FQDESV (reference sequence). DNA for the CDR3: TGTGCCAGCAGCCTAATGACTAGCCCCGTCAATGAGCAGTTCTTC. Translation: CASSLMTSPVNEQFF.

The rearrangement links TRBV28 to TRBJ1-1; 8 nucleotides align to TRBD1. Germline V gene sequence: CDR1 MDHEN, CDR2 SYDVKM. Unmatched junction bases numbered 12, after V lost 3 bases and J lost 0 bases. The CDR3 runs 18 residues. The CDR3 protein is CASSFRDRGVFMNTEAFF. The CDR3 coding sequence is TGTGCCAGCAGTTTCCGCGACAGGGGAGTTTTCATGAACACTGAAGCTTTCTTT.

The CDR3 DNA is TGTGCCAGCAGCTTAGGCCGGGAGACCCAGTACTTC. Its protein is CASSLGRETQYF. The J gene is TRBJ2-5, the V gene TRBV11-2, with D uncertain. Germline assignment: CDR1 SGHAT and CDR2 FQNNGV. The CDR3 totals 12 residues. Trimming stripped 1 base from V and 5 bases from J, with 5 bases between.

The V gene is TRBV5-4, the J gene TRBJ2-5, with D maybe TRBD2 (5 bases). CDR3 length equals 14 residues. Between the trimmed V and J ends, which lost 0 bases and 6 bases, there was a span of 12 bases. Germline V CDR1 and CDR2: SGHNT, YYREEE (reference sequence). CDR3 nucleotide sequence: TGTGCCAGCAGCTTGGGTAGCGACTGGCAGACCCAGTACTTC. This sequence encodes CASSLGSDWQTQYF.

As concerns this clone: Its ends do not fully match the called genes, so a read error is possible. The chain has TRBV7-9 and TRBJ1-5; D not resolved. This CDR3 has 12 residues. Germline-derived CDR1 and CDR2 are SEHNR and FQNEAQ (reference sequence). DNA for the CDR3: TGTGCCAGCAGCCCAGGCAACCAGCCCCAGCATTTT. It encodes CASSPGNQPQHF.

V gene TRBV18 combines with J gene TRBJ2-7, with 8 positions matching TRBD2. J gave up 2 bases and V 0 bases, and 3 bases lay outside the gene matches. CDR3 length equals 15 residues. The germline CDR1 and CDR2 sequences are KGHSH and LQKENI. CDR3 residues: CASSPPPGGTYEQYF. In DNA form, the CDR3 reads TGTGCCAGCTCACCACCGCCGGGAGGGACCTACGAGCAGTACTTC.

In nucleotides, the CDR3 is TGTGCCAGCAGCTTAACCTTTCCTACGAACACCGGGGAGCTGTTTTTT. Translation: CASSLTFPTNTGELFF. This chain joins TRBV7-2 and TRBJ2-2; unclear D gene. This CDR3 has 16 amino acids. V was trimmed by 2 bases and J by 0 bases, leaving 10 bases between them. Germline CDR1 SGHTA, CDR2 FQGNSA.

The chain joins TRBV15 to TRBJ2-1; D remains ambiguous. Trimming shortened V by 1 base and J by 3 bases, and 4 bases separated the two germline ends. The germline gives CDR1 LNHNV, CDR2 YYDKDF (reference sequence). CDR3 size: 13 residues. In DNA form, the CDR3 reads TGTGCCACCAGCAGAGGACTCTACAATGAGCAGTTCTTC. Protein: CATSRGLYNEQFF.

The chain uses TRBV19 and TRBJ2-7; TRBD1 matches at 7 bases. CDR3 length equals 13 residues. The V and J ends lost 4 bases and 3 bases, in that order; junction bases with no gene match: 3. The germline CDR1 and CDR2 sequences are LNHDA and SQIVND (reference sequence). The CDR3 here is CASSKTGRYEQYF. The CDR3 coding sequence is TGTGCCAGTAGTAAGACAGGGCGCTACGAGCAGTACTTC.

The chain joins TRBV10-3 to TRBJ2-7; 8 positions match TRBD2. In germline, CDR1 is ENHRY, CDR2 SYGVKD. The CDR3 contains 14 residues. V was pared by 10 bases and J by 6 bases, with 14 bases of the junction left unmatched. The CDR3 coding sequence is TGTGCCACCCAGCGGGGGCCCGAAGTAGGCGAGCAGTACTTC. It is translated as CATQRGPEVGEQYF.

This clone has just one count. The chain couples TRBV7-2 to TRBJ2-3, with TRBD2 matching over 13 bases. CDR1 SGHTA and CDR2 FQGNSA come from the germline V gene. V trimming: 5 bases; J trimming: 6 bases; junction bases outside the gene matches: 8. This CDR3 has 16 amino acids. CDR3 residues: CASSKRLAGGPDTQYF. In DNA form, the CDR3 reads TGTGCCAGCAGCAAAAGACTAGCGGGGGGCCCGGATACGCAGTATTTT. The complete variable domain, with remaining parts taken from reference TRBV7-2 and TRBJ2-3, reads GAGVSQSPSNKVTEKGKDVELRCDPISGHTALYWYRQSLGQGLEFLIYFQGNSAPDKSGLPSDRFSAERTGGSVSTLTIQRTQQEDSAVYLCASSKRLAGGPDTQYFGPGTRLTVL.

The sample holds one count of this clone. The J gene is TRBJ2-3, the V gene TRBV11-2; tentatively, D is TRBD2 (6 bases). V lost 7 bases and J lost 0, with 11 bases in between. Germline assignment: CDR1 SGHAT and CDR2 FQNNGV. The CDR3 is 14 residues long. DNA of the CDR3: TGTGCCAGCATGGAGGGTTCTAGCACAGATACGCAGTATTTT. Protein sequence: CASMEGSSTDTQYF.

V and J are TRBV7-9 and TRBJ2-3, with 9 bases lining up with TRBD2. The CDR3 contains 14 residues. Germline CDR1 SEHNR, CDR2 FQNEAQ (reference sequence). Trimming cost V 5 bases and J 5 bases; bases outside gene matches: 5. The CDR3 spells CASSPRTSVDTQYF. CDR3 coding DNA: TGTGCCAGCAGCCCCCGGACTAGCGTAGATACGCAGTATTTT.

The J gene is TRBJ2-5, the V gene TRBV7-9, with D possibly TRBD2 on 5 matching bases. The V and J ends lost 3 bases and 4 bases respectively, with 9 bases between them. The CDR3 extends over 13 amino acids. Germline loops: CDR1 SEHNR, CDR2 FQNEAQ (reference sequence). The CDR3, as DNA: TGTGCCAGCAGCTTCGGCGGAGGAGAGACCCAGTACTTC. This gives the protein CASSFGGGETQYF.

The chain couples TRBV28 to TRBJ1-2, with TRBD1 as a possible D gene (5 bases). Germline CDR1 reads MDHEN; CDR2 reads SYDVKM. The length of the CDR3 is 13 residues. V was trimmed by 4 bases and J by 4 bases, leaving 10 bases between them. The CDR3, as DNA: TGTGCCAGCAGTTCCCTTGGGGCCTATGGCTACACCTTC. Translated, it gives CASSSLGAYGYTF.

This clone was counted a single time. The chain is built from TRBV30 and TRBJ2-4; D possibly corresponds to TRBD2 (5 bases). In germline, CDR1 is GTSNPN, CDR2 SVGIG (reference sequence). The CDR3 runs to 13 residues. V was pared by 0 bases and J by 7 bases, with 10 bases between. The CDR3 spells CAWSVTGVNIQYF. CDR3 coding DNA: TGTGCCTGGAGTGTAACCGGGGTGAACATTCAGTACTTC. Complete variable domain (other parts from reference TRBV30 and TRBJ2-4): SQTIHQWPATLVQPVGSPLSLECTVEGTSNPNLYWYRQAAGRGLQLLFYSVGIGQISSEVPQNLSASRPQDRQFILSSKKLLLSDSGFYLCAWSVTGVNIQYFGAGTRLSVL.

The chain carries TRBV5-4 and TRBJ2-3; 10 bases agree with TRBD1. V dropped 4 bases and J dropped 4; count of bases not matched to a gene: 3. CDR1 and CDR2 (germline): SGHNT, YYREEE (reference sequence). The CDR3 is made up of 14 amino acids. The CDR3 DNA follows: TGTGCCAGCAGCAGACAGGGGGCTGCAGATACGCAGTATTTT. As protein: CASSRQGAADTQYF.

The V gene is TRBV3-1 (or the pseudogene TRBV3-2), the J gene TRBJ2-7, with 9 bases fitting TRBD2. The CDR3 has 14 residues. Germline CDR1 reads LGHDT; CDR2 reads YNNKEL (reference sequence). The trim removed 5 bases at V and 3 bases at J, leaving 5 bases unmatched. CDR3 amino acids: CASSMTSGSYEQYF. As DNA, the CDR3 is TGTGCCAGCAGCATGACTAGCGGAAGCTACGAGCAGTACTTC.

There are a few counts of this clone. The J gene is TRBJ2-1, the V gene TRBV7-8, with a tentative D call TRBD1 (5 bases). The CDR3 consists of 14 residues. In germline, CDR1 is SGHVS, CDR2 FQNEAQ. The V and J ends lost 5 bases and 7 bases respectively, with 15 bases between them. The CDR3 loop is CASSPSSRENEQFF. CDR3 coding DNA: TGTGCCAGCAGCCCTTCATCCAGGGAAAATGAGCAGTTCTTC.

The V and J genes are TRBV18 and TRBJ2-6, with D maybe TRBD1 (6 bases). The germline gives CDR1 KGHSH, CDR2 LQKENI. V was shortened by 3 bases and J by 2 bases, with 11 bases between the two germline ends. The CDR3 has 16 residues. For the CDR3, the DNA is TGTGCCAGCTCACCGAAACAGGGTGCTGGGGCCAACGTCCTGACTTTC. Translating gives CASSPKQGAGANVLTF.

This clone was detected only once. This sequence joins TRBV18 and TRBJ2-5; 8 bases are a match to TRBD1. The CDR3 spans 14 residues. Per germline, CDR1 KGHSH and CDR2 LQKENI. The V segment lost 3 bases and the J segment 5 bases; nucleotides outside the gene matches: 5. CDR3 sequence (DNA): TGTGCCAGCTCACCCCAGGGGGCCACGGAGACCCAGTACTTC. Translation: CASSPQGATETQYF.

The genes are TRBV7-6 and TRBJ2-5, with 11 bases aligning to TRBD1. The junction had 7 bases not matched to a gene; V was cut back by 5 bases and J by 5 bases. The germline CDR1 and CDR2 sequences are SGHVS and FNYEAQ. This CDR3 has 15 amino acids. As DNA, the CDR3 is TGTGCCAGCAGCCTAGGGACAGGGGGTTTGGAGACCCAGTACTTC. Amino acids: CASSLGTGGLETQYF.

V gene TRBV6-4 combines with J gene TRBJ1-5; tentative D call: TRBD1 (5 bases). The germline V gene encodes CDR1 MRHNA and CDR2 SNTAGT. Trimming left V 2 bases short and J 9 bases short, with 14 bases between. CDR3 size: 14 residues. CDR3 in amino acids: CASSDPPRAWPQHF. CDR3 sequence (DNA): TGTGCCAGCAGTGACCCCCCCAGGGCCTGGCCCCAGCATTTT.

The chain couples TRBV4-3 to TRBJ1-5, with TRBD1 matching over 7 bases. This CDR3 is 15 amino acids long. Germline CDR1 is LGHNA and CDR2 is YSLEER. V was pared by 0 bases and J by 4 bases, with 3 bases of the junction left unmatched. CDR3 protein: CASSQDRDRNQPQHF. CDR3 DNA: TGCGCCAGCAGCCAAGATCGGGACAGAAATCAGCCCCAGCATTTT.

This chain connects TRBV5-1 to TRBJ2-2; D unclear. Between the trimmed V and J ends, which lost 0 bases and 2 bases, there was a span of 11 bases. The CDR3 length is 16 residues. Germline V gene data show CDR1 as SGHRS and CDR2 as YFSETQ. For the CDR3, the DNA is TGCGCCAGCAGCTTGGTAGCCGGAGATAACACCGGGGAGCTGTTTTTT. It encodes CASSLVAGDNTGELFF.

The V call is TRBV27, the J call TRBJ2-7; 10 bases line up with TRBD1. The germline V gene encodes CDR1 MNHEY and CDR2 SMNVEV (reference sequence). The CDR3 is 15 amino acids. Germline trimming cut 0 bases from V and 8 bases from J; bases unmatched to any gene: 7. The CDR3 nucleotides are TGTGCCAGCAGTTTATCAGGACAGGGGGGGGTAAAGCAGTACTTC. It translates to CASSLSGQGGVKQYF.

This clone was recorded only once. V and J are TRBV10-3 and TRBJ1-6; D is unresolved. V lost 0 bases to trimming and J lost 7 bases, with 10 bases between them. The CDR3 consists of 15 residues. CDR1 and CDR2 from the germline V gene are ENHRY and SYGVKD. CDR3 amino acids: CAISESMTRNSPLHF. Here the CDR3 DNA reads TGTGCCATCAGTGAGTCGATGACGCGGAATTCACCCCTCCACTTT.